This TCR beta chain was sequenced during a study of control samples from healthy donors and cancer patients. Only in-frame clones appear in the TCRdb table, and some are missing; sequencing was by immunoSEQ multiplex PCR. Among about 160,000 clones listed, about 94% were seen once. From germline, CDR1 is SGHTA and CDR2 FQGTGA. The CDR3 covers 13 residues. Deletions cut 6 bases from V and 1 base from J, with 9 bases between. The V gene is TRBV7-3, the J gene TRBJ2-5, with D possibly TRBD2 on 5 matching bases. The receptor's source is a woman in her thirties or forties in good health. Sequencing input: blood. CDR3 in amino acids: CASSGLSQETQYF. Here the CDR3 DNA reads TGTGCCAGCAGTGGACTGTCCCAAGAGACCCAGTACTTC.